This is a list of T cell receptor beta chains from one sample in a study of T cell responses to AZD1222 COVID-19 vaccine. Data came from immunoSEQ multiplex PCR; TCRdb stores just in-frame clones and leaves some out. This sample has around 160,000 clones, with around 93% found just once. This specimen consisted of peripheral blood, obtained on day 0 of AZD1222 vaccination. The receptors were sampled from an adult in good health. Each CDR3 is given with its conserved first and last residue. Fields, in order: clone size, V gene, J gene, D gene, CDR3 DNA, CDR3 protein. D genes are given only for firm matches. The listing skips clone size in some rows; elsewhere it reads once, few, many or a size class.

>few|TRBV7-8|TRBJ1-5|-
TGTGCCAGCAGCCCCCCGGACAGCGCGGGCAATCAGCCCCAGCATTTT
CASSPPDSAGNQPQHF
>-|TRBV2|TRBJ1-3|-
TGTGCCAGCAGTGAACAAAGCTCTGGAAACACCATATATTTT
CASSEQSSGNTIYF
>-|TRBV21-1|TRBJ1-2|-
TGTGCCGGTGGGGGCCGGGGGGCTTATGGCTACACCTTC
CAGGGRGAYGYTF
>-|TRBV4-1|TRBJ2-5|-
TGCGCCAGCAGCCTAGAGAGGGGCAGCCCGAGGGAGACCCAGTACTTC
CASSLERGSPRETQYF
>-|TRBV5-6|TRBJ2-6|-
TGTGCCAGCAGCTTGAACCGGGGGCGGAACTCTGGGGCCAACGTCCTGACTTTC
CASSLNRGRNSGANVLTF
>-|TRBV6-5|TRBJ1-3|-
TGTGCCTGCGGGGAGGGGGCTGGAAACACCATATATTTT
CACGEGAGNTIYF
>-|TRBV24-1|TRBJ1-5|-
TGTGCCACCAGTGATGGGGGAAGCCAGCCCCAGCATTTT
CATSDGGSQPQHF
>-|TRBV6-5|TRBJ2-1|-
TGTGCCAGCAATCAGGGGCGAGGTTCCAATGAGCAGTTCTTC
CASNQGRGSNEQFF
>-|TRBV7-8|TRBJ1-5|-
TGTGCCAGCAGCTTAGGGGGGGAGCAGCCCCAGCATTTT
CASSLGGEQPQHF
>-|TRBV5-4|TRBJ2-5|-
TGTGCCAGCAGCTTGCAGGGCAGGCCCAGGGAGACCCAGTACTTC
CASSLQGRPRETQYF
>few|TRBV2|TRBJ2-5|TRBD2
TGTGCCAGCAGTGGACTAGCGGGGGAGACCCAGTACTTC
CASSGLAGETQYF
>once|TRBV14|TRBJ2-2|-
TGTGCCAGCAGCCCTACCGGGGCGCAGAGGACCGGGGAGCTGTTTTTT
CASSPTGAQRTGELFF
>-|TRBV27|TRBJ2-1|-
TGTGCCAGCAGTTCACGGGCCAATGAGCAGTTCTTC
CASSSRANEQFF
>-|TRBV19|TRBJ2-3|TRBD1
TGTGCCAGTAGTAATCCTCGGGGACAGGGAAGAGATACGCAGTATTTT
CASSNPRGQGRDTQYF
>-|TRBV11-2|TRBJ2-1|-
TGTGCCAGCAGCTTAGATTTGCGGGGTGAGCAGTTCTTC
CASSLDLRGEQFF
>once|TRBV10-3|TRBJ2-2|-
TGTGCCATCAGGCAGGGGGGCAACACCGGGGAGCTGTTTTTT
CAIRQGGNTGELFF
>-|TRBV6-5|TRBJ1-5|-
TGTGCCAGCTCTCCTTACACAAATAGCAATCAGCCCCAGCATTTT
CASSPYTNSNQPQHF
>-|TRBV7-2|TRBJ1-6|-
TGTGCCAGCAGCTTAGCCGGCCTGGGGTTAGGTTCACCCCTCCACTTT
CASSLAGLGLGSPLHF
>-|TRBV15|TRBJ2-1|TRBD2
TGTGCCACCAGCAGTACCCGAACTAGCGGGAGCTATGAGCAGTTCTTC
CATSSTRTSGSYEQFF
>once|TRBV5-5|TRBJ2-3|TRBD2
TGTGCCAGCAGCTTAGTCCTAGCGGGGGGGCAGGGAGATACGCAGTATTTT
CASSLVLAGGQGDTQYF
>-|TRBV30|TRBJ2-7|TRBD1
TGTGCCTGGAGTGTGTCAGGGGGCGGAGGGGAGCAGTACTTC
CAWSVSGGGGEQYF
>-|TRBV29-1|TRBJ1-4|-
TGCAGCGGTTCGAAATATAATGAAAAACTGTTTTTT
CSGSKYNEKLFF
>-|TRBV19|TRBJ1-5|TRBD1
TGTGCCAGTAGGGATGACAGGGGAGGCAATCAGCCCCAGCATTTT
CASRDDRGGNQPQHF
>-|TRBV11-2|TRBJ1-1|-
TGTGCCAGCAGCCGCAGGGATTTGAACACTGAAGCTTTCTTT
CASSRRDLNTEAFF
>-|TRBV7-8|TRBJ2-7|TRBD2
TGTGCCAGCAGCCAAGGTCCTAGCGGGGTTGTGAGCTCCTACGAGCAGTACTTC
CASSQGPSGVVSSYEQYF
>-|TRBV2|TRBJ1-5|-
TGTGCCAGCAGTGTACAGGGTTTAAGCAATCAGCCCCAGCATTTT
CASSVQGLSNQPQHF
>once|TRBV9|TRBJ1-1|-
TGTGCCAGCAGTCGACAGAACACTGAAGCTTTCTTT
CASSRQNTEAFF
>-|TRBV7-2|TRBJ1-5|TRBD1
TGTGCCAGCAGCCCCTCGACAGGGACAAGTCAGCCCCAGCATTTT
CASSPSTGTSQPQHF
>-|TRBV5-5|TRBJ2-7|-
TGTGCCAGCAGCTTGGGTCCGTCAGGGTACGAGCAGTACTTC
CASSLGPSGYEQYF